This T cell receptor (beta chain) was found in a study of T cells after yellow fever vaccination. Whole-study results and caveats: Only a minor proportion of clonotypes was detected across both CD4 and CD8 compartments.

This clonotype was detected many times. The antigen is undetermined. From the 5' RACE reads, TCRdb called clonotypes with MiXCR, one entry per CDR3 protein. Of about 220,000 distinct CDR3 sequences in the sample, around 3.1% are singletons; the top ten hold around 3.3%. The ends were cut back, 7 bases at V and 0 bases at J, with 7 bases in the middle. This CDR3 region has 14 residues. CDR1 and CDR2 (germline): MNHEY, SVGAGI. This TCR was sampled from a young man who received the YFV17D yellow fever vaccine. This sequence joins TRBV6-5 and TRBJ2-6; no definite D call. The sample was CD4+ T cells sorted from PBMCs, taken 10 days after the yellow fever booster vaccination. This chain's CDR3 is CASNRDSGANVLTF. CDR3 DNA: TGTGCCAGCAACCGAGACTCTGGGGCCAACGTCCTGACTTTC.